This passage covers 30 T cell receptor beta chains from one sample sequenced in a study of cytomegalovirus exposure and HLA in healthy donors. Primers for the PCR totalled 60 Vbeta and 13 Jbeta. TCRdb's copy holds only in-frame clones and misses some; the assay was immunoSEQ multiplex PCR. The sample consists of 150,000 or so clones, 82% of them appearing once. Sequenced sample: PBMCs. The receptors come from a man aged 25 to 40 in good health and CMV-seropositive.

This clone was seen more than once but under ten times. The CDR3 sequence: CASSLWGENEKLFF. The CDR3 coding sequence is TGTGCCAGCAGTTTATGGGGGGAAAATGAAAAACTGTTTTTT. The rearrangement joins TRBV27 to TRBJ1-4, with D possibly being TRBD1 (5 bases). Germline CDR1 reads MNHEY; CDR2 reads SMNVEV (reference sequence). The ends were cut back, 1 base at V and 5 bases at J, with 8 bases in the middle. The CDR3 has 14 amino acids. The variable domain in full, completed from reference TRBV27 and TRBJ1-4, reads EAQVTQNPRYLITVTGKKLTVTCSQNMNHEYMSWYRQDPGLGLRQIYYSMNVEVTDKGDVPEGYKVSRKEKRNFPLILESPSPNQTSLYFCASSLWGENEKLFFGSGTQLSVL.

J is TRBJ1-2 and V is TRBV27; TRBD1 agrees at 8 bases. CDR1 is MNHEY and CDR2 is SMNVEV in the germline V gene (reference sequence). The CDR3 extends over 15 amino acids. The ends lost 4 bases at V and 4 bases at J; junction bases unmatched: 8. The CDR3 bases are TGTGCCAGCAGTTCCGGACAGGGCGGGGTCTATGGCTACACCTTC. As protein: CASSSGQGGVYGYTF.

V and J are TRBV2 and TRBJ1-6; TRBD1 agrees at 10 bases. The CDR3 length is 16 residues. The junction had 12 bases not matched to a gene; V was cut back by 6 bases and J by 10 bases. CDR1 and CDR2 (germline): SNHLY, FYNNEI. In DNA form, the CDR3 reads TGTGCCAGCAGGATCGGGACAGGGGATGCAAAGTCACCCCTCCACTTT. This codes for CASRIGTGDAKSPLHF.

The chain recombines TRBV4-2 with TRBJ2-4, with 11 bases that match TRBD2. CDR1 and CDR2 (germline): LGHNA, YNFKEQ. V lost 3 bases to trimming and J lost 6 bases; unmatched junction nucleotides: 4. The CDR3 runs to 15 residues. In DNA, the CDR3 is TGTGCCAGCAGCCAGCTTAGCGGGGGGGCAAACATTCAGTACTTC. Translating gives CASSQLSGGANIQYF.

This clone was counted a single time. The chain carries TRBV28 and TRBJ1-4, with a possible D match to TRBD1 (5 bases). Trimming pared 1 base from V and 4 bases from J, leaving 16 bases between. CDR1 MDHEN and CDR2 SYDVKM come from the germline V gene. The CDR3 extends over 17 amino acids. The CDR3 bases are TGTGCCAGCAGTTTATCCTGGGGGGTGAATAGTAATGAAAAACTGTTTTTT. Translating it yields CASSLSWGVNSNEKLFF.

The chain carries TRBV30 and TRBJ2-5; 7 bases line up with TRBD2. Germline V lookup: CDR1 GTSNPN, CDR2 SVGIG (reference sequence). Trimming at V came to 1 base and at J to 4 bases, leaving 0 bases not matched to a gene. CDR3 length equals 12 residues. Written as DNA, the CDR3 is TGTGCCTGGAGTGGGGGGGGAGAGACCCAGTACTTC. Protein product: CAWSGGGETQYF.

This sequence joins TRBV19 and TRBJ2-5, with TRBD2 as a possible D gene (5 bases). The V gene lost 3 bases and the J gene lost 3 bases, with 14 bases spanning the gap. Looked up from germline, CDR1 is LNHDA and CDR2 is SQIVND (reference sequence). This CDR3 region has 15 residues. The CDR3 loop is CASSISPWGEETQYF. For the CDR3, the DNA is TGTGCCAGTAGTATTTCCCCGTGGGGAGAAGAGACCCAGTACTTC.

The chain joins TRBV29-1 to TRBJ1-4; D is ambiguous. Germline V gene lookup returns CDR1 SQVTM and CDR2 ANQGSEA. Trimming took 4 bases from V and 6 from J, leaving 9 bases between them. The CDR3 loop spans 12 amino acids. CDR3 amino acids: CSVARTDEKLFF. As DNA, the CDR3 is TGCAGCGTTGCTCGTACAGATGAAAAACTGTTTTTT.

The genes are TRBV28 and TRBJ2-1; D is perhaps TRBD1 (6 bases). V was pared by 4 bases and J by 0 bases, with 10 bases between. The CDR3 is made up of 15 amino acids. CDR1 is MDHEN, CDR2 SYDVKM, per germline. CDR3 DNA sequence: TGTGCCAGCAGTTGGGGGCAGAGCTCCTACAATGAGCAGTTCTTC. Translating gives CASSWGQSSYNEQFF.

The chain joins TRBV5-6 to TRBJ2-7; tentative D call: TRBD2 (5 bases). V lost 3 bases and J lost 5, with 9 bases in between. Germline CDR1 is SGHDT and CDR2 is YYEEEE. The CDR3 consists of 12 residues. The CDR3 loop reads CASSSGFDEQYF. CDR3 sequence (DNA): TGTGCCAGCAGCTCGGGATTCGACGAGCAGTACTTC.

The J gene is TRBJ2-1, the V gene TRBV5-4; maybe TRBD2 (6 bases). CDR1 and CDR2 (germline): SGHNT, YYREEE (reference sequence). V lost 3 bases and J lost 5, with 15 bases in between. The CDR3 has 15 amino acids. In nucleotides, the CDR3 is TGTGCCAGCAGCTCGGTCGGCGGGATGAACAATGAGCAGTTCTTC. Translation gives CASSSVGGMNNEQFF. Using reference TRBV5-4 and TRBJ2-1 for the parts outside the CDR3, the full variable domain is ETGVTQSPTHLIKTRGQQVTLRCSSQSGHNTVSWYQQALGQGPQFIFQYYREEENGRGNFPPRFSGLQFPNYSSELNVNALELDDSALYLCASSSVGGMNNEQFFGPGTRLTVL.

With respect to this clone: The sample contains more than one DNA sequence encoding this CDR3. This sequence joins TRBV28 and TRBJ1-2; D is undetermined. The CDR3 runs to 12 residues. Trimming took 6 bases from V and 5 from J, leaving 10 bases between them. The germline gives CDR1 MDHEN, CDR2 SYDVKM. CDR3 in DNA: TGTGCCAGCAGCCTCGGACTATATGGCTACACCTTC. This encodes CASSLGLYGYTF.

The chain carries TRBV4-2 and TRBJ2-1, with a weak D call TRBD2 (5 bases). Per the germline V gene, CDR1 is LGHNA and CDR2 is YNFKEQ. The length of the CDR3 is 15 residues. V dropped 3 bases and J dropped 6 bases, with 15 bases sitting between them. CDR3 in amino acids: CASSQFFGESNEQFF. CDR3 nucleotides: TGTGCCAGCAGCCAGTTTTTTGGGGAGTCCAATGAGCAGTTCTTC.

V is TRBV5-4 and J is TRBJ1-6; 8 nucleotides line up with TRBD1. Trimming cost V 3 bases and J 5 bases; bases outside gene matches: 7. The germline V gene encodes CDR1 SGHNT and CDR2 YYREEE (reference sequence). CDR3 length equals 16 residues. CDR3 sequence reads: CASSSGDRLDNSPLHF. CDR3 nucleotides: TGTGCCAGCAGCTCGGGGGACAGGTTGGATAATTCACCCCTCCACTTT.

The rearrangement joins TRBV7-3 to TRBJ2-1, with 8 positions matching TRBD1. The junction had 6 bases not matched to a gene; V was cut back by 0 bases and J by 5 bases. Germline-derived CDR1 and CDR2 are SGHTA and FQGTGA. The CDR3 contains 16 residues. In nucleotides, the CDR3 is TGTGCCAGCAGCTTAACGGGGGACAGGTCCAACAATGAGCAGTTCTTC. Its translation is CASSLTGDRSNNEQFF.

A few counts support this clone. V usage is TRBV2 and J usage is TRBJ1-3; D not resolved. Germline CDR1 reads SNHLY; CDR2 reads FYNNEI. This CDR3 is 14 amino acids long. V was cut by 6 bases and J by 0 bases, with 9 bases left in between. CDR3 in amino acids: CASRRLTSGNTIYF. As DNA, the CDR3 is TGTGCCAGCAGGAGACTGACCTCTGGAAACACCATATATTTT. The whole variable domain, filled in from reference TRBV2 and TRBJ1-3, reads EPEVTQTPSHQVTQMGQEVILRCVPISNHLYFYWYRQILGQKVEFLVSFYNNEISEKSEIFDDQFSVERPDGSNFTLKIRSTKLEDSAMYFCASRRLTSGNTIYFGEGSWLTVV.

V gene TRBV5-5 combines with J gene TRBJ1-1, with 10 positions matching TRBD1. The CDR3 totals 15 residues. With V trimmed by 1 base and J by 3 bases, 3 bases remained unmatched. Per germline, CDR1 SGHKS and CDR2 YYEKEE (reference sequence). The CDR3 reads CASSLSGTGDTEAFF. CDR3 nucleotides: TGTGCCAGCAGCTTGAGTGGGACAGGGGACACTGAAGCTTTCTTT.

V gene TRBV9 combines with J gene TRBJ2-7, with 14 bases identical to TRBD2. Germline values: CDR1 SGDLS, CDR2 YYNGEE. With V trimmed by 4 bases and J by 1 base, 7 bases remained unmatched. CDR3 size: 17 residues. The CDR3 is CASSQGLAGDFSYEQYF. The DNA for the CDR3 is TGTGCCAGCAGCCAGGGACTAGCGGGGGACTTTTCCTACGAGCAGTACTTC.

The chain is built from TRBV19 and TRBJ1-2, with D maybe TRBD1 (6 bases). Germline CDR1 is LNHDA and CDR2 is SQIVND (reference sequence). This CDR3 has 14 residues. V was trimmed by 6 bases and J by 0 bases, leaving 11 bases between them. The CDR3: CASRAKGANYGYTF. CDR3 bases: TGTGCCAGTAGGGCTAAGGGGGCTAACTATGGCTACACCTTC.

The chain recombines TRBV7-9 with TRBJ1-2, with TRBD1 matching 9 bases. Germline CDR1 is SEHNR and CDR2 is FQNEAQ (reference sequence). There are 11 residues in the CDR3. The V and J ends lost 3 bases and 14 bases, in that order; junction bases with no gene match: 4. The CDR3 DNA reads as TGTGCCAGCAGCTTGGGACAGGGTATAACCTTC. It specifies CASSLGQGITF.

The J gene is TRBJ1-2, the V gene TRBV29-1, with 7 bases fitting TRBD1. This CDR3 region has 13 residues. V gave up 5 bases and J gave up 5 bases; unmatched junction bases: 8. Germline V gene data show CDR1 as SQVTM and CDR2 as ANQGSEA. The CDR3 here is CSVLTGMGYGYTF. DNA for the CDR3: TGCAGCGTTTTGACAGGGATGGGATATGGCTACACCTTC.

V is TRBV6-1 and J is TRBJ2-7; TRBD1 aligns across 10 bases. There are 14 residues in the CDR3. The germline gives CDR1 MNHNS, CDR2 SASEGT. V shed 6 bases, J shed 5 bases, and the junction held 7 bases outside the gene matches. CDR3 sequence (DNA): TGTGCCAGCAGAGTGGGGACAGGGGTGGACGAGCAGTACTTC. Protein sequence: CASRVGTGVDEQYF.

The chain combines TRBV6-1 with TRBJ2-3; the match to TRBD2 covers 7 bases. The V gene end was trimmed by 3 bases and the J gene end by 0 bases; junction bases not matched to a gene: 3. The V gene's germline CDR1 is MNHNS and CDR2 SASEGT. The length of the CDR3 is 15 residues. DNA of the CDR3: TGTGCCAGCAGTGATGAGGGAGGGAGCACAGATACGCAGTATTTT. This sequence encodes CASSDEGGSTDTQYF.

The chain joins TRBV2 to TRBJ1-2, with 7 bases that match TRBD1. Looked up from germline, CDR1 is SNHLY and CDR2 is FYNNEI. The CDR3 runs 13 residues. V trimming: 6 bases; J trimming: 4 bases; junction bases outside the gene matches: 5. CDR3 protein: CASSTGVLYGYTF. The CDR3 nucleotides are TGTGCCAGCAGCACAGGGGTTCTCTATGGCTACACCTTC. The variable domain in full, with the rest retrieved from reference TRBV2 and TRBJ1-2, is EPEVTQTPSHQVTQMGQEVILRCVPISNHLYFYWYRQILGQKVEFLVSFYNNEISEKSEIFDDQFSVERPDGSNFTLKIRSTKLEDSAMYFCASSTGVLYGYTFGSGTRLTVV.

V and J are TRBV5-5 and TRBJ2-1, with 14 nucleotides matching TRBD2. V was pared by 4 bases and J by 8 bases, with 8 bases of the junction left unmatched. The CDR3 consists of 16 residues. Per the germline V gene, CDR1 is SGHKS and CDR2 is YYEKEE (reference sequence). CDR3 bases: TGTGCCAGCAGCATAGGACTAGCGGGAGGTAAGGATGAGCAGTTCTTC. As protein: CASSIGLAGGKDEQFF.

J is TRBJ1-2 and V is TRBV19; 10 bases map to TRBD1. The CDR3 covers 14 residues. The germline V gene has CDR1 LNHDA and CDR2 SQIVND (reference sequence). The junction had 0 bases not matched to a gene; V was cut back by 3 bases and J by 2 bases. The CDR3: CASSMGQGNYGYTF. The CDR3 DNA follows: TGTGCCAGTAGTATGGGACAGGGGAACTATGGCTACACCTTC.

The chain links TRBV13 to TRBJ2-1, with D perhaps TRBD1 (5 bases). The CDR3 is made up of 12 amino acids. Deletions cut 0 bases from V and 10 bases from J, with 7 bases between. Germline loops: CDR1 PRHDT, CDR2 FYEKMQ (reference sequence). In DNA, the CDR3 is TGTGCCAGCAGCTTAGGGGGGCGCGAGCAGTTCTTC. Translating it yields CASSLGGREQFF.

The rearrangement links TRBV21-1 to TRBJ2-1; the table calls TRBD1, which could not be checked here. TRBV21-1 is described as a pseudogene. CDR3 size: 14 residues. CDR3 loop: CASSPGQSLDEQFF. The CDR3 DNA reads TGTGCCAGCAGTCCGGGACAGAGTTTGGATGAGCAGTTCTTC.

The chain employs TRBV10-3 and TRBJ2-2, with TRBD2 matching 13 bases. J lost 6 bases, V lost 4 bases, and 5 bases had no gene match. Germline V lookup: CDR1 ENHRY, CDR2 SYGVKD. This CDR3 has 16 amino acids. DNA for the CDR3: TGTGCCATCAGTGGACGGACTAGCGGGAGCGCCGGGGAGCTGTTTTTT. This encodes CAISGRTSGSAGELFF.

V usage is TRBV15 and J usage is TRBJ2-1; the match to TRBD2 covers 16 bases. The CDR3 runs 18 residues. Germline CDR1 LNHNV, CDR2 YYDKDF (reference sequence). V shed 1 base, J shed 6 bases, and the junction held 6 bases outside the gene matches. The CDR3 region has the DNA TGTGCCACCAGCAGAGGTCCCGGGACTAGCGGGAGGGCCAATGAGCAGTTCTTC. This sequence encodes CATSRGPGTSGRANEQFF.